This record covers a single T cell receptor beta chain. The antigen is unknown. The entry originates in a study of persistence of HIV-infected CD4 T cells. Study context: CD4+ T cells responding to CMV or HIV-1 Gag were isolated.

The libraries were made with immunoSEQ version 4 in survey mode. Data came from immunoSEQ multiplex PCR; TCRdb stores just in-frame clones and leaves some out. Seen here are tens of thousands of clones, about 80% observed once, and the top ten hold roughly 6.7%. Whole-study findings and limits: Degenerate expanded CDR3beta sequences were enriched among CMV- and Gag-responding cells.

V was pared by 1 base and J by 10 bases, with 13 bases between. The CDR3 consists of 13 residues. Germline-derived CDR1 and CDR2 are LGHDT and YNNKEL (reference sequence). Lysates of CMV-infected fibroblasts at around 9.9 ug/mL stimulated these cells. CD40L/CD69 double-negative CD45RO-high memory CD4+ T cells were collected. Anti-CD28/CD49d costimulation, CD40-blocking antibody and enfuvirtide were given to CD8-depleted PBMCs for roughly 20 hours. This clonotype was obtained from an adult woman with HIV who was CMV-seropositive. This sample comprised CD4+ T cells sorted from PBMCs after roughly 17-hour stimulation, obtained from a patient who received antiretroviral therapy. This chain uses TRBV3-1 (or the pseudogene TRBV3-2) with TRBJ1-1, with D unresolved. The CDR3 DNA reads TGTGCCAGCAGCCAAGCAGAACTGAAGCTAGCTTTCTTT. Encoded protein: CASSQAELKLAFF.